This passage covers 26 T cell receptor beta chains from one sample sequenced in a study of T cell responses to AZD1222 COVID-19 vaccine. Generated by immunoSEQ multiplex PCR, the TCRdb table keeps only in-frame clones and is missing some. The sample records about 70,000 clones, approximately 90% being singletons. The sequences come from peripheral blood, collected 28 days after the second dose of the MenACWY control vaccine. These receptors were obtained from an adult who received the MenACWY meningococcal vaccine as a control.

The chain has TRBV28 and TRBJ1-2, with D possibly TRBD1 on 5 matching bases. The CDR3 is 14 amino acids. Germline lookup yields CDR1 MDHEN and CDR2 SYDVKM. The germline V and J ends were trimmed by 2 bases and 4 bases, with 11 bases remaining between them. The CDR3 here is CASSLRRGPYGYTF. Here the CDR3 DNA reads TGTGCCAGCAGTTTACGGAGGGGACCCTATGGCTACACCTTC.

CDR3 DNA: TGTGCCAGCAGTTACCCCGGGACATTTGGGACTAGCGGGAGCCCAAACAATGAGCAGTTCTTC. As protein: CASSYPGTFGTSGSPNNEQFF. The rearrangement links TRBV6-2 or TRBV6-3 to TRBJ2-1, with 14 bases that match TRBD2. Germline V gene lookup returns CDR1 MNHEY and CDR2 SVGEGT. The V segment lost 2 bases and the J segment 5 bases; nucleotides outside the gene matches: 17. This CDR3 is 21 amino acids long.

The rearrangement uses TRBV25-1 and TRBJ1-2; TRBD1 agrees at 10 bases. The CDR3 covers 17 residues. The germline gives CDR1 MGHDK, CDR2 SYGVNS. V gave up 1 base and J gave up 2 bases; unmatched junction bases: 7. The CDR3: CASSEWGTGVRNYGYTF. The CDR3, as DNA: TGTGCCAGCAGTGAATGGGGGACAGGGGTGCGCAACTATGGCTACACCTTC.

The genes are TRBV5-1 and TRBJ1-2; D might be TRBD1 (5 bases). This CDR3 region has 14 residues. Trimming removed 5 bases at V and 6 bases at J, with 17 bases between. In germline, CDR1 is SGHRS, CDR2 YFSETQ. CDR3 amino acids: CASRIQGPGNGYTF. Here the CDR3 DNA reads TGCGCCAGCAGGATTCAGGGCCCTGGGAATGGCTACACCTTC.

The chain recombines TRBV7-2 with TRBJ1-5; maybe TRBD1 (5 bases). The CDR3 sequence is 13 residues long. Trimming shortened V by 5 bases and J by 6 bases, and 11 bases separated the two germline ends. CDR1 is SGHTA, CDR2 FQGNSA, per germline. The CDR3 sequence: CASSVQGVQPQHF. In DNA, the CDR3 is TGTGCCAGCAGCGTTCAGGGCGTTCAGCCCCAGCATTTT.

With respect to this clone: Different DNA sequences within this sample yield the same CDR3. The gene calls are TRBV6-2 or TRBV6-3 and TRBJ2-7, with a tentative D call TRBD2 (6 bases). The CDR3 runs 12 residues. The germline CDR1 and CDR2 sequences are MNHEY and SVGEGT. Deletions cut 2 bases from V and 7 bases from J, with 9 bases between. The CDR3 region is CASSYGGFEQYF. The CDR3 coding sequence is TGTGCCAGCAGTTACGGAGGGTTTGAGCAGTACTTC.

The chain joins TRBV29-1 to TRBJ2-7, with 10 bases matching TRBD2. The V gene end was trimmed by 1 base and the J gene end by 6 bases; junction bases not matched to a gene: 9. Germline CDR1 is SQVTM and CDR2 is ANQGSEA. The CDR3 sequence is 15 residues long. The CDR3 loop reads CSVEGTLAGASEQYF. Here the CDR3 DNA reads TGCAGCGTTGAAGGGACCCTAGCGGGAGCTTCCGAGCAGTACTTC.

The chain uses TRBV27 and TRBJ1-2; possible D gene TRBD1, 5 bases. V was pared by 7 bases and J by 4 bases, with 16 bases between. This CDR3 is 14 amino acids long. CDR1 MNHEY and CDR2 SMNVEV come from the germline V gene (reference sequence). The CDR3 is CASKPSRVTYGYTF. Written as DNA, the CDR3 is TGTGCCAGCAAACCATCCAGGGTCACCTATGGCTACACCTTC.

Points on this clone: At one boundary the junction diverges from the germline segment, which might be a read error. This sequence joins TRBV2 and TRBJ2-2; 7 nucleotides agree with TRBD1. The CDR3 is made up of 14 amino acids. Germline CDR1 reads SNHLY; CDR2 reads FYNNEI. The CDR3 coding sequence is TGTGCCAGCAGGGGGACAGTGAACTCCGGGGAGCTGTTTTTT. This gives the protein CASRGTVNSGELFF.

A single count supports this clone. The chain combines TRBV30 with TRBJ1-2; D gene uncertain. Trimming pared 2 bases from V and 3 bases from J, leaving 19 bases between. Germline V CDR1 and CDR2: GTSNPN, SVGIG (reference sequence). The CDR3 sequence is 16 residues long. The CDR3 protein is CAWSLYGVDSDYGYTF. The CDR3 DNA reads as TGTGCCTGGAGTTTGTACGGAGTGGATTCGGACTATGGCTACACCTTC.

This clone appeared a single time. V gene TRBV15 combines with J gene TRBJ1-3; the D gene is possibly TRBD1 (6 bases). Germline assignment: CDR1 LNHNV and CDR2 YYDKDF (reference sequence). This CDR3 is 15 amino acids long. V shed 0 bases and J shed 4 bases, with 10 bases lying between them. The CDR3: CATSRDQGQGNTIYF. For the CDR3, the DNA is TGTGCCACCAGCAGAGATCAAGGACAGGGAAACACCATATATTTT.

This clone has only one observation. J is TRBJ2-3 and V is TRBV7-2, with D possibly TRBD2 on 7 matching bases. The V gene lost 8 bases and the J gene lost 0 bases, with 15 bases spanning the gap. Per the germline V gene, CDR1 is SGHTA and CDR2 is FQGNSA. CDR3 length: 15 residues. The CDR3 DNA reads TGTGCCAGCTCAAGGGGGGGCACCAGCACAGATACGCAGTATTTT. Translated: CASSRGGTSTDTQYF.

The chain uses TRBV7-9 and TRBJ2-1; D possibly corresponds to TRBD2 (6 bases). V lost 4 bases to trimming and J lost 4 bases, with 26 bases between them. The CDR3 has 19 amino acids. The germline CDR1 and CDR2 sequences are SEHNR and FQNEAQ (reference sequence). CDR3 sequence (DNA): TGTGCCAGCAGCTATGCCTCCTCGATTGGGAGGATTCGATACAATGAGCAGTTCTTC. Protein sequence: CASSYASSIGRIRYNEQFF.

This chain joins TRBV3-1 (or the pseudogene TRBV3-2) and TRBJ2-7; D is perhaps TRBD1 (6 bases). Germline lookup yields CDR1 LGHDT and CDR2 YNNKEL (reference sequence). V lost 4 bases and J lost 1, with 14 bases in between. This CDR3 is 15 amino acids long. CDR3 amino acids: CASSLGQNPSYEQYF. The CDR3 region has the DNA TGTGCCAGCAGCCTTGGACAGAACCCATCCTACGAGCAGTACTTC.

The chain carries TRBV5-1 and TRBJ2-7; 9 bases align to TRBD1. CDR1 and CDR2 from the germline V gene are SGHRS and YFSETQ. The CDR3 is 15 amino acids. With 0 bases clipped from V and 3 bases from J, the junction kept 4 bases outside the gene matches. CDR3 loop: CASSLVGTGSYEQYF. Here the CDR3 DNA reads TGCGCCAGCAGCTTGGTGGGGACAGGGAGCTACGAGCAGTACTTC.

The J gene is TRBJ2-1, the V gene TRBV28; D not certain. This CDR3 comprises 13 residues. Trimming shortened V by 4 bases and J by 5 bases, and 9 bases separated the two germline ends. CDR1 MDHEN and CDR2 SYDVKM come from the germline V gene. The CDR3 DNA follows: TGTGCCAGCAGTTCCCCCATAAACAATGAGCAGTTCTTC. Translated, it gives CASSSPINNEQFF.

This sequence joins TRBV24-1 and TRBJ2-5; tentatively, D is TRBD1 (5 bases). The CDR3 spans 14 residues. Trimming took 5 bases from V and 7 from J, leaving 16 bases between them. The germline gives CDR1 KGHDR, CDR2 SFDVKD. CDR3 coding DNA: TGTGCCACCAGTGCCTGGGGCAGGACCGGGACCCAGTACTTC. Its protein product is CATSAWGRTGTQYF.

This clone was observed once. The genes are TRBV2 and TRBJ2-7; no reliable D call. This CDR3 has 13 residues. CDR1 and CDR2 (germline): SNHLY, FYNNEI. The V end was cut by 7 bases, the J end by 1 base, with 11 bases between. In nucleotides, the CDR3 is TGTGCCAGCACATCGGGCCATTCCTACGAGCAGTACTTC. Amino acid sequence: CASTSGHSYEQYF.

The chain uses TRBV12-3 or TRBV12-4 and TRBJ1-1; D may be TRBD1 (6 bases). The germline V and J ends were trimmed by 7 bases and 5 bases, with 14 bases remaining between them. CDR3 length: 13 amino acids. In nucleotides, the CDR3 is TGTGCCAGCACCAGGGAGAGGGGGACTGAAGCTTTCTTT. It specifies CASTRERGTEAFF.

The rearrangement uses TRBV5-4 and TRBJ2-7; D possibly corresponds to TRBD1 (6 bases). V was trimmed by 0 bases and J by 4 bases, leaving 8 bases between them. The CDR3 spans 13 residues. CDR1 is SGHNT, CDR2 YYREEE, per germline (reference sequence). The CDR3 loop is CASSLVQGYEQYF. CDR3 in DNA: TGTGCCAGCAGCTTGGTCCAGGGGTACGAGCAGTACTTC.

The gene calls are TRBV7-3 and TRBJ1-1; a weak D match, TRBD1 (5 bases). V gave up 3 bases and J gave up 4 bases, with 9 bases separating them. Germline V lookup: CDR1 SGHTA, CDR2 FQGTGA. This CDR3 region has 13 residues. The DNA of the CDR3 is TGTGCCAGCAGCTTCAGGGCGGGCACTGAAGCTTTCTTT. This sequence encodes CASSFRAGTEAFF.

The rearrangement joins TRBV3-1 (or the pseudogene TRBV3-2) to TRBJ2-7; D is unclear. Per the germline V gene, CDR1 is LGHDT and CDR2 is YNNKEL (reference sequence). The CDR3 length is 15 residues. V was shortened by 0 bases and J by 1 base, with 10 bases between the two germline ends. The CDR3 reads CASSQEHGSSYEQYF. CDR3 nucleotide sequence: TGTGCCAGCAGCCAAGAACACGGGTCATCCTACGAGCAGTACTTC.

J is TRBJ1-2 and V is TRBV28; perhaps TRBD1 as D (6 bases). This CDR3 spans 16 amino acids. Trimming shortened V by 1 base and J by 0 bases, and 12 bases separated the two germline ends. Looked up from germline, CDR1 is MDHEN and CDR2 is SYDVKM. CDR3 coding DNA: TGTGCCAGCAGTTTATCCCAGGGACATTCTAACTATGGCTACACCTTC. This sequence encodes CASSLSQGHSNYGYTF.

The chain joins TRBV28 to TRBJ2-7; D remains unclear. This CDR3 contains 15 residues. V was shortened by 7 bases and J by 2 bases, with 18 bases between the two germline ends. Germline-derived CDR1 and CDR2 are MDHEN and SYDVKM. The CDR3 DNA reads as TGTGCCAGCACGATGGGATTGGATATTCCCTACGAGCAGTACTTC. It is translated as CASTMGLDIPYEQYF. Filled out from reference TRBV28 and TRBJ2-7, the complete variable domain reads DVKVTQSSRYLVKRTGEKVFLECVQDMDHENMFWYRQDPGLGLRLIYFSYDVKMKEKGDIPEGYSVSREKKERFSLILESASTNQTSMYLCASTMGLDIPYEQYFGPGTRLTVT.

The chain has TRBV5-8 and TRBJ1-2; D is possibly TRBD1 (6 bases). CDR1 and CDR2 from the germline V gene are SGHTS and YDEGEE. This CDR3 is 16 amino acids long. V shed 5 bases and J shed 4 bases, with 21 bases lying between them. This chain's CDR3 is CASSLDSSLGRYGYTF. As DNA, the CDR3 is TGTGCCAGCAGTCTGGACAGCTCCCTTGGACGCTATGGCTACACCTTC. Together with reference TRBV5-8 and TRBJ1-2, the CDR3 gives the full variable domain: EAGVTQSPTHLIKTRGQQATLRCSPISGHTSVYWYQQALGLGLQFLLWYDEGEERNRGNFPPRFSGRQFPNYSSELNVNALELEDSALYLCASSLDSSLGRYGYTFGSGTRLTVV.

The genes are TRBV28 and TRBJ1-5, with 7 bases aligning to TRBD1. This CDR3 region has 15 residues. Per the germline V gene, CDR1 is MDHEN and CDR2 is SYDVKM. V shed 1 base, J shed 4 bases, and the junction held 4 bases outside the gene matches. CDR3 sequence reads: CASSLSAGGNQPQHF. Here the CDR3 DNA reads TGTGCCAGCAGTTTATCGGCAGGGGGGAATCAGCCCCAGCATTTT.